This T cell receptor beta chain was documented in a study of shared clonotypes between healthy human individuals (dated by TCRdb to the early 2020s). At the level of the whole study: A couple of women and a few men aged 18 to 49 years were included in the cohort. For each donor, CD4 naive and CD4 memory were each given three plates, CD8 naive was given two plates, and CD8 memory was given one plate. Each donor's leukapheresis produced roughly between roughly 0.85 and 9.5 billion PBMCs. Libraries were prepared and TCR repertoires were sequenced by different laboratories using diverse techniques, in order to increase sequencing depth and limit assay-specific biases. The study deeply sequenced blood TCR repertoires of about five healthy adults to estimate repertoire size and the extent of clonotype sharing between individuals. What the research found in general, with its limitations: Across a handful of donors, approximately 5% of naive CD4, approximately 3.5% of naive CD8, 2.3% of memory CD4, and under 0.45% of memory CD8 clonotypes were shared. The small number of donors limited the genetic and exposure-history diversity represented. Compared with non-shared clonotypes, the clonotypes found in all four sorted-subset donors had higher generation probabilities. Based on pairwise subsampling, the degree of clonotype sharing among donors was expected to be affected by sequencing depth. Even with the large sequencing depth, rarefaction of the sorted-subset datasets indicated that sequencing was incomplete. Sampling was restricted to blood, and TCR repertoires in tissue are likely to differ from TCR repertoires in blood. Naive subsets generally had larger estimated clonotype richness than memory subsets did.

TCR CDR3 regions were amplified from genomic DNA by multiplex PCR using the deep immunoSEQ assay. For each cell subset, the extracted genomic DNA was distributed evenly across all wells of several immunoSEQ 96-well plates, and each plate served as one replicate. For sorted subsets, around 200 ng genomic DNA, equal to tens of thousands of T cell genomes, was loaded into each replicate PCR. Purified libraries were measured with a Qubit 3.0 fluorometer, size-checked on a Bioanalyzer 2100, and measured again with the KAPA Library Quantification kit. Every immunoSEQ 96-well plate was sequenced on a separate single-read 150-cycle Illumina NextSeq 550 flow cell. In the original analysis: Because the immunoSEQ output held only junctional sequences and lacked quality scores, the filtering could not match the filtering applied to full-length reads. Sequences were annotated with PyIR, a Python wrapper for IgBLAST v1.9, and V/J genes and CDR3 were assigned using IMGT germline references. Reads were removed for weak V/J assignments (E-value above 1e-6), missing CDR3, stop codons, out-of-frame junctions, or ambiguous translated residues. V3J clonotypes were defined by identical inferred V gene, J gene, and CDR3 amino acid sequence. Percentage overlap between repertoires was calculated by dividing the number of shared unique clonotypes by the size of the smaller repertoire. Three approaches were used to assess repertoire richness: RTK rarefaction, the Chao1 estimator, and Recon v2.1 estimates of unobserved clonotypes. OLGA was used to compute generation probabilities for all TCRbeta clonotypes that the gDNA method yielded from a handful of donors. As stored in TCRdb, this immuneACCESS dataset retains in-frame rearrangements with V and J assigned. A fraction of the clones does not appear; measured against another copy, unresolved V genes explain less than half of the discrepancy, and the remainder lacks a known reason. From that table come the V and J calls and clone size; the DNA was used to work out D and trimming. In this sample the table shows 760,000 or so clones, roughly 96% of which occur a single time. Of the sample, about 0.22% is held by the ten largest clones.

As concerns this clone: Its antigen remains undetermined. Base quality data are lacking; no much larger clone is found one base away.

CD8 naive samples consisted of CD45RO-negative cells that were positively selected for CCR7, yielding a CD45RA+CCR7+ population without TemRA cells. Donors were healthy HIV-negative adults with no recently reported acute infections or vaccinations. Every donor was a Caucasian adult residing in Nashville, Tennessee, USA. Blood was obtained by leukapheresis, after which PBMCs were separated by Ficoll-Histopaque density gradient centrifugation and cryopreserved in liquid nitrogen vapor phase. Analytical flow cytometry was used to check the purity and quantity of each magnetically sorted T cell population. From each sorted fraction, genomic DNA was isolated and quantified by UV absorbance on a Nanodrop 2000c. The sample was naive CD8+ T cells sorted from blood. Explained via the paper, the cell subset or site label denotes: CD45RA+CCR7+. This sequence was found in a man in his thirties or forties in good health.

The CDR3 amino acid sequence is: CASTMDGDQPQHF. Read as DNA, the sequence is TGTGCCAGCACCATGGACGGAGATCAGCCCCAGCATTTT. This chain is built from TRBV7-9 and TRBJ1-5; no D gene can be assigned with confidence. CDR1 and CDR2 are drawn from the germline V gene (reference sequence): SEHNR, FQNEAQ. The CDR3 runs 13 residues from the cysteine to the phenylalanine. The read is trimmed to its CDR3 DNA, 39 bases read in frame from base 1. A distance of 12 bases separates the germline ends of V and J, which lose 7 bases and 5 bases respectively.